What follows are 7 T cell receptor beta chains derived from one specimen sequenced in a study of shared clonotypes between healthy human individuals. Repertoires were generated with immunoSEQ multiplex PCR, while TCRdb's copy carries only in-frame clones and drops some. The sample carries about 2.3 million clones, 85% to 95% recorded once. The sequenced sample consisted of naive CD4+ T cells from PBMCs. Indicated subset: CD45RA+ positively selected. All receptors derive from a young man in good health. Some clones in this sample may be carry-over from other donors' samples.

V usage is TRBV18 and J usage is TRBJ2-7, with TRBD1 matching over 7 bases. The CDR3 covers 15 residues. Trimming took 2 bases from V and 1 from J; bases not matched to a gene: 5. Germline CDR1 KGHSH, CDR2 LQKENI. The CDR3 region has the DNA TGTGCCAGCTCACCATTGGGACAGCCGTCCTACGAGCAGTACTTC. Protein product: CASSPLGQPSYEQYF.

The rearrangement joins TRBV7-6 to TRBJ2-7; TRBD1 agrees at 7 bases. The CDR3 runs 14 residues. CDR1 and CDR2 (germline): SGHVS, FNYEAQ. V was clipped by 5 bases and J by 6 bases; unmatched bases: 10. CDR3: CASSPRQGVGEQYF. The CDR3 nucleotides read TGTGCCAGCAGCCCAAGACAGGGAGTAGGCGAGCAGTACTTC. The full variable domain, in which reference TRBV7-6 and TRBJ2-7 provide the parts outside the CDR3, is GAGVSQSPRYKVTKRGQDVALRCDPISGHVSLYWYRQALGQGPEFLTYFNYEAQQDKSGLPNDRFSAERPEGSISTLTIQRTEQRDSAMYRCASSPRQGVGEQYFGPGTRLTVT.

The chain employs TRBV18 and TRBJ1-5; D may be TRBD1 (6 bases). The V and J ends lost 3 bases and 1 base respectively, with 13 bases between them. CDR1 is KGHSH and CDR2 is LQKENI in the germline V gene. The CDR3 is 16 residues long. CDR3 residues: CASSPGGRESNQPQHF. Here the CDR3 DNA reads TGTGCCAGCTCACCGGGGGGCAGAGAGAGCAATCAGCCCCAGCATTTT.

Points on this clone: This CDR3 is also generated by other DNA sequences in the sample. This chain links TRBV19 with TRBJ1-5; weak D call: TRBD1 (5 bases). The CDR3 sequence is 14 residues long. V lost 2 bases to trimming and J lost 2 bases, with 7 bases between them. CDR1 is LNHDA, CDR2 SQIVND, per germline (reference sequence). The CDR3 DNA reads TGTGCCAGTAGTATAATGGGGGGCAATCAGCCCCAGCATTTT. Its translation: CASSIMGGNQPQHF.

The rearrangement joins TRBV30 to TRBJ2-5; no clear D gene. The CDR3 has 11 amino acids. The V and J ends lost 2 bases and 4 bases respectively, with 5 bases between them. CDR1 GTSNPN and CDR2 SVGIG come from the germline V gene (reference sequence). CDR3 protein: CAWSMSETQYF. In nucleotides, the CDR3 is TGTGCCTGGAGTATGTCAGAGACCCAGTACTTC. Together with reference TRBV30 and TRBJ2-5, the CDR3 gives the full variable domain: SQTIHQWPATLVQPVGSPLSLECTVEGTSNPNLYWYRQAAGRGLQLLFYSVGIGQISSEVPQNLSASRPQDRQFILSSKKLLLSDSGFYLCAWSMSETQYFGPGTRLLVL.

The chain carries TRBV30 and TRBJ1-5, with D possibly being TRBD1 (5 bases). Germline V gene data show CDR1 as GTSNPN and CDR2 as SVGIG (reference sequence). The CDR3 consists of 15 residues. V gave up 3 bases and J gave up 4 bases, with 16 bases separating them. CDR3 nucleotide sequence: TGTGCCTGGAGCCGGACCCGACAGACGAATCAGCCCCAGCATTTT. This encodes CAWSRTRQTNQPQHF.

This clone was found a few times. Other DNA sequences in this sample translate to the same CDR3. The chain carries TRBV9 and TRBJ2-3, with D unclear. The V gene's germline CDR1 is SGDLS and CDR2 YYNGEE. This CDR3 spans 14 amino acids. Trimming removed 0 bases from V and 0 bases from J, with 5 bases in between. Here the CDR3 reads CASSVGGSTDTQYF. In nucleotides, the CDR3 is TGTGCCAGCAGCGTAGGGGGTAGCACAGATACGCAGTATTTT.